This T cell receptor (beta chain) was observed in a study of regulatory T cells in long-lasting Graves disease. To note about this clonotype: The antigen is not known.

Construction of the TCR beta libraries employed iRepertoire HTBI primers in conjunction with Arm-PCR of CDR3 regions. TCRdb itself ran the multiplex PCR reads through MiXCR, one entry per CDR3 protein. The sample includes hundreds of thousands of distinct CDR3 sequences, roughly 20% seen only once; the top ten take 7.8%. Germline V gene data show CDR1 as SGHTA and CDR2 as FQGNSA. The CDR3 is made up of 15 amino acids. The V end was cut by 5 bases, the J end by 4 bases, with 18 bases between. Time point specified: persistent/refractory GD, antithyroid drugs over 5 years with positive TRAb. PBMC RNA served as the TCR library source. EDTA tubes held roughly 9.9 milliliters of peripheral blood from each patient. Points from the study as a whole: Patients whose Graves' disease persisted exhibited lower TCR diversity than those newly diagnosed. Thyroid tissue was not studied; only peripheral blood was. Persistent disease was associated with favored TRBV28 usage and with favored use of TRBJ1-2 and TRBJ2-5.

This sequence originates from a female donor with Graves disease. The V call is TRBV7-2, the J call TRBJ2-7, with a possible D match to TRBD2 (7 bases). The material sequenced was peripheral blood mononuclear cells (PBMCs), taken when the disease was refractory, from a patient treated with antithyroid drugs. The CDR3 reads CASSRGGAPIYEQYF. The CDR3 DNA sequence: TGTGCCAGCAGCAGGGGGGGAGCGCCTATTTACGAGCAGTACTTC.